Listed here are 29 T cell receptor beta chains from one sample, sequenced in a study. One entry per CDR3 protein results from TCRdb running MiXCR on the reads. The data contain some 3,500 distinct CDR3 sequences, roughly 10% of them singletons. The source material was CD4+ T cells from synovial fluid. These receptors all come from a human donor with rheumatoid arthritis.

In this sample, this clonotype is medium-sized. V usage is TRBV19 and J usage is TRBJ2-5; the match to TRBD1 covers 9 bases. With V trimmed by 5 bases and J by 4 bases, 8 bases remained unmatched. CDR1 is LNHDA, CDR2 SQIVND, per germline (reference sequence). CDR3 length equals 15 residues. This CDR3 reads CASSPLLTGGETQYF. The CDR3 nucleotides read TGTGCCAGTAGTCCTCTCTTGACAGGGGGAGAGACCCAGTACTTC.

By share of the sample, this clonotype is medium-sized (0.01 to 0.1%). The chain joins TRBV2 to TRBJ2-1; 15 bases align to TRBD2. Germline V gene lookup returns CDR1 SNHLY and CDR2 FYNNEI. J was trimmed by 4 bases and V by 5 bases; bases with no gene match: 6. This CDR3 comprises 17 residues. The CDR3 DNA sequence: TGTGCCAGCAGTCGGACTGGACTAGCGGGAGGGTACAATGAGCAGTTCTTC. Encoded protein: CASSRTGLAGGYNEQFF.

This clonotype has only a few counts. The CDR3 reads CASSLGGYQETQYF. The CDR3 DNA is TGTGCCAGCAGCTTAGGAGGGTACCAAGAGACCCAGTACTTC. The J gene is TRBJ2-5, the V gene TRBV7-2; TRBD2 is a possible D gene (5 bases). Trimming shortened V by 1 base and J by 0 bases, and 6 bases separated the two germline ends. Germline V gene sequence: CDR1 SGHTA, CDR2 FQGNSA. This CDR3 has 14 residues.

Of note for this clonotype: A much larger clone is a single base away; this may be a read error. The chain carries TRBV20-1 and TRBJ2-5; TRBD2 is a possible D gene (7 bases). This CDR3 is built from 13 residues. Germline loops: CDR1 DFQATT, CDR2 SNEGSKA (reference sequence). CDR3 region: CSAREEGQRGRHF. DNA for the CDR3: TGCAGTGCCCGCGAGGAAGGACAGCGGGGTCGGCACTTC.

This clonotype is categorized as medium-sized. The chain uses TRBV27 and TRBJ1-2; perhaps TRBD1 as D (6 bases). The CDR3 length is 15 residues. Trimming shortened V by 6 bases and J by 8 bases, and 22 bases separated the two germline ends. The germline V gene encodes CDR1 MNHEY and CDR2 SMNVEV (reference sequence). CDR3 amino acids: CASSDSTLGGEGYTF. The DNA of the CDR3 is TGTGCCAGCAGCGACTCGACCCTAGGGGGTGAAGGCTACACCTTC.

By share, this clonotype counts as medium-sized. The chain recombines TRBV7-2 with TRBJ2-1; 11 nucleotides line up with TRBD1. There are 14 residues in the CDR3. V shed 1 base and J 10 bases; nucleotides not matched to a gene: 3. Germline V gene data show CDR1 as SGHTA and CDR2 as FQGNSA. CDR3 amino acids: CASSLGGTGGEQFF. In DNA form, the CDR3 reads TGTGCCAGCAGCTTAGGTGGGACAGGGGGAGAGCAGTTCTTC.

This clonotype is deemed medium-sized. The chain combines TRBV4-1 with TRBJ1-5; 7 nucleotides match TRBD1. Per germline, CDR1 MGHRA and CDR2 YSYEKL. This CDR3 has 17 amino acids. V lost 0 bases to trimming and J lost 5 bases; unmatched junction nucleotides: 10. CDR3 DNA sequence: TGCGCCAGCAGCCAAGAGGGCATACGACAGGGAGATCAGCCCCAGCATTTT. It specifies CASSQEGIRQGDQPQHF.

Regarding this clonotype: This may come from a read error, since a much larger clone is one base off. The rearrangement uses TRBV20-1 and TRBJ2-1; possible D gene TRBD2, 5 bases. The CDR3 is 13 amino acids. CDR1 and CDR2 (germline): DFQATT, SNEGSKA (reference sequence). V gave up 5 bases and J gave up 6 bases, with 14 bases separating them. The CDR3 spells CSARPSRGNEQFF. CDR3 nucleotides: TGCAGTGCTCGACCCTCTCGGGGCAATGAGCAGTTCTTC.

This clonotype ranks as medium-sized. Sequence at one end of the junction differs from germline and may be a read error. This rearrangement joins TRBV29-1 to TRBJ2-1; D unresolved. The CDR3 extends over 13 amino acids. CDR1 and CDR2 (germline): SQVTM, ANQGSEA. The CDR3 nucleotides are TGCAGCGTTGAATTCGCGACTTACAGTGAGCAGTTCTTC. Translation gives CSVEFATYSEQFF.

This clonotype was observed a handful of times. The V and J genes are TRBV20-1 and TRBJ2-1; D tentatively fits TRBD1 or TRBD2 (5 bases each). The germline CDR1 and CDR2 sequences are DFQATT and SNEGSKA (reference sequence). The CDR3 is 13 amino acids. V lost 5 bases and J 4 bases, leaving 12 bases between the germline ends. CDR3 DNA sequence: TGCAGTGCTGCTGAGGGGAGTTACAATGAGCAGTTCTTC. Protein: CSAAEGSYNEQFF.

This clonotype was counted once. The rearrangement uses TRBV4-3 and TRBJ1-4; TRBD1 matches at 8 bases. V lost 3 bases to trimming and J lost 7 bases; unmatched junction nucleotides: 10. The CDR3 has 16 amino acids. In germline, CDR1 is LGHNA, CDR2 YSLEER. The CDR3: CASSQFSGGGGEKLFF. DNA for the CDR3: TGCGCCAGCAGCCAGTTCTCAGGGGGCGGTGGTGAAAAACTGTTTTTT.

On this clonotype: A read error may explain this, as a much larger clone is one base away. This sequence joins TRBV7-9 and TRBJ1-1; 8 bases are shared with TRBD1. Germline CDR1 is SEHNR and CDR2 is FQNEAQ (reference sequence). Trimming removed 4 bases from V and 6 bases from J; junction bases left unmatched: 10. This CDR3 has 15 amino acids. CDR3 nucleotides: TGTGCCAGCAGCTCATCGGACAGGGTAGGCTCTGAAGCTTTCTTT. Its translation: CASSSSDRVGSEAFF.

As regards this clonotype: A much larger clonotype is one base distant, so this may be a read error. The missing conserved phenylalanine or tryptophan at the end of this CDR3 makes a read error likely. DNA of the CDR3: TGCAGGGGGGGTCTTCAGAACTATGGCTACACCATC. Its translation is CRGGLQNYGYTI. The chain recombines TRBV20-1 with TRBJ1-2; D may be TRBD1 (5 bases). The CDR3 has 12 amino acids. The germline V gene has CDR1 DFQATT and CDR2 SNEGSKA (reference sequence).

This clonotype is deemed medium-sized (0.01 to 0.1%). The chain has TRBV20-1 and TRBJ2-6, with D unresolved. The V end lost 5 bases, the J end lost 2 bases, and 10 bases lay between the germline ends. The germline V gene has CDR1 DFQATT and CDR2 SNEGSKA (reference sequence). The CDR3 consists of 14 residues. CDR3 loop: CSAWPGAGANVLTF. CDR3 bases: TGCAGTGCTTGGCCTGGGGCTGGGGCCAACGTCCTGACTTTC.

This clonotype was observed many times. This chain uses TRBV29-1 with TRBJ2-1; TRBD2 might be the D (7 bases). This CDR3 is built from 15 residues. The V and J ends lost 6 bases and 0 bases respectively, with 15 bases between them. In germline, CDR1 is SQVTM, CDR2 ANQGSEA. CDR3 sequence reads: CSVGGRTSSYNEQFF. Written as DNA, the CDR3 is TGCAGCGTGGGGGGGCGGACTAGCTCCTACAATGAGCAGTTCTTC.

In its sample, this clonotype is medium-sized. The V call is TRBV18, the J call TRBJ2-5; no firm D call. CDR3 length: 15 amino acids. Looked up from germline, CDR1 is KGHSH and CDR2 is LQKENI. The V end was cut by 0 bases, the J end by 1 base, with 9 bases between. The chain's CDR3 is CASSPPEASQETQYF. For the CDR3, the DNA is TGTGCCAGCTCACCACCTGAAGCTTCCCAAGAGACCCAGTACTTC.

This clonotype qualifies as large (0.1 to 1%). The chain links TRBV6-1 to TRBJ2-5, with a possible D match to TRBD2 (6 bases). Trimming stripped 4 bases from V and 4 bases from J, with 13 bases between. The CDR3 totals 14 residues. Germline V lookup: CDR1 MNHNS, CDR2 SASEGT. The CDR3 spells CASSGGIAGETQYF. In DNA, the CDR3 is TGTGCCAGCAGTGGCGGGATAGCCGGAGAGACCCAGTACTTC.

This clonotype was seen many times. The V and J genes are TRBV10-1 and TRBJ2-3; TRBD2 matches 7 bases. The V gene end was trimmed by 6 bases and the J gene end by 6 bases; junction bases not matched to a gene: 9. This CDR3 is 14 amino acids long. The V gene's germline CDR1 is WNHNN and CDR2 SYGVQD (reference sequence). CDR3 loop: CASSGERDSDTQYF. The CDR3 coding sequence is TGCGCCAGCAGCGGGGAGCGGGATTCGGATACGCAGTATTTT.

This clonotype has at least ten counts. The rearrangement uses TRBV28 and TRBJ2-3; 8 nucleotides agree with TRBD2. V dropped 5 bases and J dropped 1; count of bases not matched to a gene: 8. Germline V gene sequence: CDR1 MDHEN, CDR2 SYDVKM. This CDR3 has 16 residues. The CDR3 spells CASSPSSGSGTDTQYF. Written as DNA, the CDR3 is TGTGCCAGCAGTCCCTCGAGCGGGAGCGGCACAGATACGCAGTATTTT.

The table lists this clonotype with many counts. The J gene is TRBJ2-1, the V gene TRBV11-3; D unresolved. V was pared by 5 bases and J by 0 bases, with 11 bases between. This CDR3 has 15 residues. Germline values: CDR1 SGHNT, CDR2 YENEEA. In DNA, the CDR3 is TGTGCCAGCAGCCTGTCCCCGGCCTCCTACAATGAGCAGTTCTTC. Amino acids: CASSLSPASYNEQFF.

In its sample, this clonotype ranks as medium-sized (0.01 to 0.1%). This rearrangement joins TRBV4-2 to TRBJ2-7; 8 positions match TRBD1. Germline-derived CDR1 and CDR2 are LGHNA and YNFKEQ. J was trimmed by 0 bases and V by 6 bases; bases with no gene match: 7. The CDR3 runs to 15 residues. The CDR3 sequence: CASSPGTGFSYEQYF. Written as DNA, the CDR3 is TGTGCCAGCAGTCCCGGGACAGGCTTCTCCTACGAGCAGTACTTC.

V usage is TRBV18 and J usage is TRBJ1-2, with D perhaps matching TRBD1 (5 bases). Trimming removed 3 bases at V and 4 bases at J, with 12 bases between. Germline V gene data show CDR1 as KGHSH and CDR2 as LQKENI. This CDR3 region has 14 residues. CDR3 in DNA: TGTGCCAGCTCACCGGAGGGACGGGCCTATGGCTACACCTTC. It encodes CASSPEGRAYGYTF. Together with reference TRBV18 and TRBJ1-2, the CDR3 gives the full variable domain: NAGVMQNPRHLVRRRGQEARLRCSPMKGHSHVYWYRQLPEEGLKFMVYLQKENIIDESGMPKERFSAEFPKEGPSILRIQQVVRGDSAAYFCASSPEGRAYGYTFGSGTRLTVV.

The chain combines TRBV6-1 with TRBJ1-5, with D perhaps TRBD1 (6 bases). CDR1 and CDR2 from the germline V gene are MNHNS and SASEGT. CDR3 length: 14 residues. The ends were cut back, 3 bases at V and 6 bases at J, with 12 bases in the middle. The CDR3 coding sequence is TGTGCCAGCAGTGAGGGGGCTTTAGGTCAGCCCCAGCATTTT. It codes for CASSEGALGQPQHF.

This clonotype was recorded many times. V is TRBV21-1 and J is TRBJ2-2; TRBD1 is taken as the D call from the table, unchecked against the DNA. TRBV21-1 is noted as a pseudogene. CDR3 length: 18 amino acids. Here the CDR3 DNA reads TGTGCCAGCAGCAACCCCCGGGACAGATCTTCGAACACCGGGGAGCTGTTTTTT. As protein: CASSNPRDRSSNTGELFF.

This clonotype is labeled medium-sized (0.01 to 0.1%). This chain joins TRBV12-3 or TRBV12-4 and TRBJ2-1, with D possibly being TRBD1 or TRBD2 (5 bases each). The CDR3 is 15 amino acids. The V gene lost 5 bases and the J gene lost 8 bases, with 19 bases spanning the gap. Here the CDR3 DNA reads TGTGCCAGCAGTCCCCGGGACCAATCAGTCCATGAGCAGTTCTTC. It is translated as CASSPRDQSVHEQFF.

This clonotype is medium-sized. This sequence joins TRBV20-1 and TRBJ1-4; TRBD1 might be the D (5 bases). This CDR3 has 15 amino acids. Deletions cut 3 bases from V and 0 bases from J, with 11 bases between. Germline assignment: CDR1 DFQATT and CDR2 SNEGSKA (reference sequence). The CDR3 DNA reads as TGCAGTGCTAGTGATCAGGGCACAACTAATGAAAAACTGTTTTTT. Translation gives CSASDQGTTNEKLFF.

This clonotype appeared a single time. A single base separates this from a much larger clone, so it may be a read error. The chain couples TRBV29-1 to TRBJ2-5; 11 bases map to TRBD1. The CDR3 extends over 14 amino acids. Germline V gene sequence: CDR1 SQVTM, CDR2 ANQGSEA. The CDR3 spells CSVLGQGVLETQCF. The CDR3 DNA is TGCAGCGTTTTGGGACAGGGGGTATTGGAGACCCAGTGCTTC.

This clonotype is labeled as medium-sized. V gene TRBV18 combines with J gene TRBJ2-3; 13 bases align to TRBD2. The length of the CDR3 is 17 residues. Trimming removed 3 bases from V and 2 bases from J; junction bases left unmatched: 5. CDR1 and CDR2 (germline): KGHSH, LQKENI. The DNA of the CDR3 is TGTGCCAGCTCACCCCTAGGACTAGCGGGGGTCACAGATACGCAGTATTTT. This encodes CASSPLGLAGVTDTQYF.

This clonotype is medium-sized within its sample. The chain has TRBV28 and TRBJ1-2, with 10 bases lining up with TRBD1. The junction had 2 bases not matched to a gene; V was cut back by 5 bases and J by 8 bases. From germline, CDR1 is MDHEN and CDR2 SYDVKM. CDR3 length equals 12 residues. The CDR3 DNA is TGTGCCAGCAGTGACAGGGGGCAAGGCTACACCTTC. Translation gives CASSDRGQGYTF.